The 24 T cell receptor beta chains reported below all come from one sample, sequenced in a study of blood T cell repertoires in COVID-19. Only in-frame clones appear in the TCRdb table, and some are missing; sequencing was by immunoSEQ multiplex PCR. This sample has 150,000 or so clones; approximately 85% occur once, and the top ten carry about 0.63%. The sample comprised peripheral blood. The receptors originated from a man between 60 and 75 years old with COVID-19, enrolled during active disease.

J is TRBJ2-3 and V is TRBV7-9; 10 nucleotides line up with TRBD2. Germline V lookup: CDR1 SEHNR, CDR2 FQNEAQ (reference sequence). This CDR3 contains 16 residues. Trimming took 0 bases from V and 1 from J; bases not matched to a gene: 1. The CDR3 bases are TGTGCCAGCAGCTTAGCGGGGACTAGCGGCACAGATACGCAGTATTTT. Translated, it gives CASSLAGTSGTDTQYF.

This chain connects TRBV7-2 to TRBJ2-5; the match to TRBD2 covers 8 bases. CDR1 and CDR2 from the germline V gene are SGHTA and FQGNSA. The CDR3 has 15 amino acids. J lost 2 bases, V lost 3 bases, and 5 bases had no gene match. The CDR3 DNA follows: TGTGCCAGCAGCTTCGGGACTAGTCGGCAAGAGACCCAGTACTTC. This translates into CASSFGTSRQETQYF. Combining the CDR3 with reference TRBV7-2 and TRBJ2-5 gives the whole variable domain GAGVSQSPSNKVTEKGKDVELRCDPISGHTALYWYRQSLGQGLEFLIYFQGNSAPDKSGLPSDRFSAERTGGSVSTLTIQRTQQEDSAVYLCASSFGTSRQETQYFGPGTRLLVL.

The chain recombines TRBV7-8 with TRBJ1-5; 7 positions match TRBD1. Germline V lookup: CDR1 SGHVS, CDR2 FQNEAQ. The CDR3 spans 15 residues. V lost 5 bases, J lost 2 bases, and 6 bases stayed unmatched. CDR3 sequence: CASSEGALGNQPQHF. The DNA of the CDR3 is TGTGCCAGCAGCGAGGGGGCCTTAGGCAATCAGCCCCAGCATTTT.

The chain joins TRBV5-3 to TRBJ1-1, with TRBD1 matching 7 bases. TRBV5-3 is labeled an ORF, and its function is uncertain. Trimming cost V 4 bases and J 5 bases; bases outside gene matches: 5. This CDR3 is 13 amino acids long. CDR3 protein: CARSPTGRTEAFF. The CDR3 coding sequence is TGTGCCAGAAGCCCGACAGGGAGGACTGAAGCTTTCTTT.

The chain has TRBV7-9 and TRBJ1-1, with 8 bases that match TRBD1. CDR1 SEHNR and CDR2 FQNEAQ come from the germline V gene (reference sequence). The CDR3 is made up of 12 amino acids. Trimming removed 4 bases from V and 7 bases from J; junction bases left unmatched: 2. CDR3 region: CASSWTGIEAFF. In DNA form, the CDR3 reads TGTGCCAGCAGCTGGACAGGGATTGAAGCTTTCTTT.

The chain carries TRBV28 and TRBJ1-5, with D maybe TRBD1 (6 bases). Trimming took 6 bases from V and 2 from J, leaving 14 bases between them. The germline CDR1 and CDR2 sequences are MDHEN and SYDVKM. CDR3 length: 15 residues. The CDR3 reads CASRKQGIGNQPQHF. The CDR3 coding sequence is TGTGCCAGCAGGAAACAGGGAATAGGCAATCAGCCCCAGCATTTT.

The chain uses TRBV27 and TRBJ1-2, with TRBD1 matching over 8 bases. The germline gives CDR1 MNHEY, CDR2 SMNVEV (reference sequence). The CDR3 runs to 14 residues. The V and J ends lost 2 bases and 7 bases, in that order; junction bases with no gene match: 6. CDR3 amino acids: CASSLGQGAFGYTF. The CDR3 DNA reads TGTGCCAGCAGTTTAGGGCAGGGGGCGTTTGGCTACACCTTC.

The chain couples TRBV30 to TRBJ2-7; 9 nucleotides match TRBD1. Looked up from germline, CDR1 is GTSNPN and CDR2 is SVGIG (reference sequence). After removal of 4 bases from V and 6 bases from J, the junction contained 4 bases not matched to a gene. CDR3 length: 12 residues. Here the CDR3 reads CAWTGQGSEQYF. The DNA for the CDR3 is TGTGCCTGGACGGGACAGGGAAGCGAGCAGTACTTC. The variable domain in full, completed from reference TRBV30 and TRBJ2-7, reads SQTIHQWPATLVQPVGSPLSLECTVEGTSNPNLYWYRQAAGRGLQLLFYSVGIGQISSEVPQNLSASRPQDRQFILSSKKLLLSDSGFYLCAWTGQGSEQYFGPGTRLTVT.

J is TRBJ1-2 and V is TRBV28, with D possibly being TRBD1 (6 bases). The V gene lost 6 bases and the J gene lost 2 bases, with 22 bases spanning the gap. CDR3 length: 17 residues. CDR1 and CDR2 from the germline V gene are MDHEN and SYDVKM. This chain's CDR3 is CASSPQGGTYINYGYTF. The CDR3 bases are TGTGCCAGCAGCCCTCAGGGTGGGACATATATAAACTATGGCTACACCTTC.

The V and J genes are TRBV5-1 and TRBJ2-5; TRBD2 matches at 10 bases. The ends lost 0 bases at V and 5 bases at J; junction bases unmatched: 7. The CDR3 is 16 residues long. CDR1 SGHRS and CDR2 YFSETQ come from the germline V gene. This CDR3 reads CASSLAASGGSETQYF. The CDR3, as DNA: TGCGCCAGCAGCTTGGCTGCTAGCGGGGGTTCGGAGACCCAGTACTTC.

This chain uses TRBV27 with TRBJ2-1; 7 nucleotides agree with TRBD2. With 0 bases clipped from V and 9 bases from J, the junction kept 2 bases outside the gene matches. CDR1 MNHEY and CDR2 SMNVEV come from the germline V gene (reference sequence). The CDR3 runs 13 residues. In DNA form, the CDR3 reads TGTGCCAGCAGTTTATCGGGACTAACTGAGCAGTTCTTC. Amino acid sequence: CASSLSGLTEQFF.

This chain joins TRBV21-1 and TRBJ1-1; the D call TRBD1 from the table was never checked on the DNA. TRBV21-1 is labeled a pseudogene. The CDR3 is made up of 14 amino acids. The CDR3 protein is CASSRVDSYTEAFF. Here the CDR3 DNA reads TGTGCCAGCAGCCGTGTCGACAGTTACACTGAAGCTTTCTTT.

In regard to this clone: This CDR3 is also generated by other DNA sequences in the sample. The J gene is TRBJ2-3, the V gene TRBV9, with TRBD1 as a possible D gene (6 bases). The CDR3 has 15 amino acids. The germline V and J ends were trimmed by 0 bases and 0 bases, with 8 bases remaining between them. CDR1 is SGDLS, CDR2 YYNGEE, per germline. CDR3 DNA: TGTGCCAGCAGCGTAGGGACAGTTAGCACAGATACGCAGTATTTT. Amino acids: CASSVGTVSTDTQYF.

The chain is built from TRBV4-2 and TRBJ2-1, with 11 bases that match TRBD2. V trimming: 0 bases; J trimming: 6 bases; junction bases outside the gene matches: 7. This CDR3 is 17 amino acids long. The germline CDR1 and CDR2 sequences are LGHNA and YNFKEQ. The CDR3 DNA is TGTGCCAGCAGCCAAGATGTAGGGACTAGCGGATTCAATGAGCAGTTCTTC. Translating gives CASSQDVGTSGFNEQFF.

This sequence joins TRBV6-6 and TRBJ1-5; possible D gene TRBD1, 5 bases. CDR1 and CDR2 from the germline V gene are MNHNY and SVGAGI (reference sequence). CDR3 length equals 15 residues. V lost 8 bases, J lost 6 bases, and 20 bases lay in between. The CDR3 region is CASLNSGGIGQPQHF. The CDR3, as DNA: TGTGCCAGCCTCAATTCGGGGGGTATCGGTCAGCCCCAGCATTTT.

CDR3 region: CASSPRQGENQPQHF. CDR3 nucleotides: TGTGCCAGCTCACCACGACAGGGGGAGAATCAGCCCCAGCATTTT. The chain uses TRBV18 and TRBJ1-5, with TRBD1 matching over 9 bases. The ends lost 1 base at V and 4 bases at J; junction bases unmatched: 2. The V gene's germline CDR1 is KGHSH and CDR2 LQKENI. The CDR3 has 15 residues.

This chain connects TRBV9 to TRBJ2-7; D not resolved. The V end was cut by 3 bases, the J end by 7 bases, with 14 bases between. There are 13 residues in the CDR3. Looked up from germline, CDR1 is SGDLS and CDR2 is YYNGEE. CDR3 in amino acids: CASSASTLSEQYF. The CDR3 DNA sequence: TGTGCCAGCAGCGCCAGTACCCTTTCTGAGCAGTACTTC. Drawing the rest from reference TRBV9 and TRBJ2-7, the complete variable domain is DSGVTQTPKHLITATGQRVTLRCSPRSGDLSVYWYQQSLDQGLQFLIQYYNGEERAKGNILERFSAQQFPDLHSELNLSSLELGDSALYFCASSASTLSEQYFGPGTRLTVT.

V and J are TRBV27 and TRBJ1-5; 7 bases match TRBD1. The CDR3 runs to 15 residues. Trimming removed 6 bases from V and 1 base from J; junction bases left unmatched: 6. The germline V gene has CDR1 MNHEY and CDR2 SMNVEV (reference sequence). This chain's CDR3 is CASSQDRRSNQPQHF. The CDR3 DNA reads TGTGCCAGCAGCCAGGACAGGAGAAGCAATCAGCCCCAGCATTTT.

In DNA, the CDR3 is TGTGCCAGCAGTGGGGTAGGGGACTATGGCTACACCTTC. Amino acid sequence: CASSGVGDYGYTF. The chain combines TRBV27 with TRBJ1-2, with D perhaps TRBD1 (5 bases). Trimming pared 5 bases from V and 3 bases from J, leaving 10 bases between. This CDR3 spans 13 amino acids. The germline V gene encodes CDR1 MNHEY and CDR2 SMNVEV (reference sequence).

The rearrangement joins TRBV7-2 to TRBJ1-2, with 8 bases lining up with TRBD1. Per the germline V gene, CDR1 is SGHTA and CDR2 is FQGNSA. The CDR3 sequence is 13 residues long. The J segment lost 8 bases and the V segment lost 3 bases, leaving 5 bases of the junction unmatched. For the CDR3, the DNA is TGTGCCAGCAGCTTGACAGGGGCTTACGGCTACACCTTC. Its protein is CASSLTGAYGYTF. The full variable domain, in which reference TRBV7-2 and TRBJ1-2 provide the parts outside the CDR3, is GAGVSQSPSNKVTEKGKDVELRCDPISGHTALYWYRQSLGQGLEFLIYFQGNSAPDKSGLPSDRFSAERTGGSVSTLTIQRTQQEDSAVYLCASSLTGAYGYTFGSGTRLTVV.

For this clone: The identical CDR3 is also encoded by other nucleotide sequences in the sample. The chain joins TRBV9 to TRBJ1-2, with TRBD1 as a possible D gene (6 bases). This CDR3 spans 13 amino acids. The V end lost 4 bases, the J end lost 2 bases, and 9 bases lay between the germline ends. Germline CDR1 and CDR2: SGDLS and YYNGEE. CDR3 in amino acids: CASSITGNYGYTF. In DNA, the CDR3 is TGTGCCAGCAGCATAACAGGGAACTATGGCTACACCTTC. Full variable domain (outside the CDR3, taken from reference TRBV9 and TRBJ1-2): DSGVTQTPKHLITATGQRVTLRCSPRSGDLSVYWYQQSLDQGLQFLIQYYNGEERAKGNILERFSAQQFPDLHSELNLSSLELGDSALYFCASSITGNYGYTFGSGTRLTVV.

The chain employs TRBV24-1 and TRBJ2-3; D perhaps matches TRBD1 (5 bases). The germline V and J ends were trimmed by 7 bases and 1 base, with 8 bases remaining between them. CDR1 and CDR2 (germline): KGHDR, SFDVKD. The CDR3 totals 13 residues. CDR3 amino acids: CATRGAGTDTQYF. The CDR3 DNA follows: TGTGCCACCAGAGGGGCGGGCACAGATACGCAGTATTTT.

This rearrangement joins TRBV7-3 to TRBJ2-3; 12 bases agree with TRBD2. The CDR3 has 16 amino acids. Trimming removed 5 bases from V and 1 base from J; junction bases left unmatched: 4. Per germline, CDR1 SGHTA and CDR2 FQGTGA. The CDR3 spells CASSLAGGPGTDTQYF. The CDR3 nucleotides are TGTGCCAGCAGCCTAGCGGGAGGGCCGGGCACAGATACGCAGTATTTT.

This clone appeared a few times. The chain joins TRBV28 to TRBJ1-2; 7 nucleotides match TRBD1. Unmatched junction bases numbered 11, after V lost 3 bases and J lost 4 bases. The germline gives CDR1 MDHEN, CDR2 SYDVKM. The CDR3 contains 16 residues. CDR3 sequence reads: CASSLGDRDLLYGYTF. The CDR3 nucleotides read TGTGCCAGCAGTTTGGGTGACAGGGACCTCCTCTATGGCTACACCTTC.